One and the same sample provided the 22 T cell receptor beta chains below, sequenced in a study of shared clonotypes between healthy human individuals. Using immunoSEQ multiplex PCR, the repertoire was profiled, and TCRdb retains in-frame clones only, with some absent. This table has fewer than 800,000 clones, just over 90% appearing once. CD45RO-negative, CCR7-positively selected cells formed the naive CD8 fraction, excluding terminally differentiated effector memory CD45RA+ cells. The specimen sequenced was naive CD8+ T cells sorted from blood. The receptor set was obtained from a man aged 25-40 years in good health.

The CDR3 DNA follows: TGTGCCAGCAGCCGGCGGGGACCGACCGGGGCCCAGTACTTC. Protein: CASSRRGPTGAQYF. The chain combines TRBV6-9 with TRBJ2-5; the D gene is possibly TRBD2 (6 bases). Germline lookup yields CDR1 MNHGY and CDR2 SVAAGI. CDR3 size: 14 residues. V was shortened by 6 bases and J by 9 bases, with 20 bases between the two germline ends.

CDR3 DNA sequence: TGTGCCAGCAGCTACCCTACTAGCGGGAGTTCCTACGAGCAGTACTTC. It translates to CASSYPTSGSSYEQYF. The V call is TRBV6-6, the J call TRBJ2-7; 11 bases agree with TRBD2. This CDR3 has 16 residues. Germline CDR1 is MNHNY and CDR2 is SVGAGI (reference sequence). V was clipped by 6 bases and J by 1 base; unmatched bases: 8.

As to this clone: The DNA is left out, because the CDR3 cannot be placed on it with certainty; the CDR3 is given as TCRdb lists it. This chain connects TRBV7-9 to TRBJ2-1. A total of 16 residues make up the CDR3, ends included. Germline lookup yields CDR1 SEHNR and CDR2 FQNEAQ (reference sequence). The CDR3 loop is CASSFQVSEGWHEQFF.

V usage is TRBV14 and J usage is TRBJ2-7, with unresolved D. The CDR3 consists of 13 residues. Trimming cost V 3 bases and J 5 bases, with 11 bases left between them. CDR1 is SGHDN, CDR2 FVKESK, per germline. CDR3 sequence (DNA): TGTGCCAGCAGCCAGGGATTTAGAGACGAGCAGTACTTC. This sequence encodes CASSQGFRDEQYF.

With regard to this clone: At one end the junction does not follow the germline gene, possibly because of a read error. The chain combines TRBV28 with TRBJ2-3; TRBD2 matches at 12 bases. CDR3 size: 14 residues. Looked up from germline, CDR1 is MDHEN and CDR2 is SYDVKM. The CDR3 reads CASSRLAGDPPYTF. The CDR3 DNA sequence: TGTGCCAGCAGTCGACTAGCGGGGGATCCCCCATACACTTTT.

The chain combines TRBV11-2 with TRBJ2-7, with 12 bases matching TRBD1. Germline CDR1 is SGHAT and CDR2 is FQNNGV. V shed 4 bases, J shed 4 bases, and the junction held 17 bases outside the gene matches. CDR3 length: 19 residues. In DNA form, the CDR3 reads TGTGCCAGCAGCTCCCCGCCGGGGACAGGGGGCGGTTTAGTATACGAGCAGTACTTC. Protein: CASSSPPGTGGGLVYEQYF. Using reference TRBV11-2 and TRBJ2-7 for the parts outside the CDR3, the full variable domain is EAGVAQSPRYKIIEKRQSVAFWCNPISGHATLYWYQQILGQGPKLLIQFQNNGVVDDSQLPKDRFSAERLKGVDSTLKIQPAKLEDSAVYLCASSSPPGTGGGLVYEQYFGPGTRLTVT.

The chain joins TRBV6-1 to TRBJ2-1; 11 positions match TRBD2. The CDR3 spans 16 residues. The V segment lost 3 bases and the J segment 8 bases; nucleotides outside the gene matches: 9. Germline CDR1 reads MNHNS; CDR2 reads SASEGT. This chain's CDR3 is CASSEVAGGLMDEQFF. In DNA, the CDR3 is TGTGCCAGCAGTGAGGTAGCGGGAGGGTTAATGGATGAGCAGTTCTTC.

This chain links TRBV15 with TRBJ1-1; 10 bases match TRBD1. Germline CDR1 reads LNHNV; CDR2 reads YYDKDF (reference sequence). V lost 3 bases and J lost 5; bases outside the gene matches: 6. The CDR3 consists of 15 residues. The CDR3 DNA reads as TGTGCCACCAGCAGTGAGGGACAGGGGAGGACTGAAGCTTTCTTT. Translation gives CATSSEGQGRTEAFF.

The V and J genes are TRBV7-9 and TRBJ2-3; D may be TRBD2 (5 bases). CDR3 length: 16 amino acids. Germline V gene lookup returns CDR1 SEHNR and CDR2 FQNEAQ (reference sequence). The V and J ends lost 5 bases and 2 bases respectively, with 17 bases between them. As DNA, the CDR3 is TGTGCCAGCAGCCTACATCAAGCGGAGCCCACAGATACGCAGTATTTT. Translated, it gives CASSLHQAEPTDTQYF.

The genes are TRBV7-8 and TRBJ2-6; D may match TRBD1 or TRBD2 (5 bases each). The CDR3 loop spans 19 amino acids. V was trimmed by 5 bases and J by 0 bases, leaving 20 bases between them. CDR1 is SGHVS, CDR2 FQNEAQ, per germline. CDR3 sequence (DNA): TGTGCCAGCAGCCGTCCAAGGGGACCCTTCGGCTCTGGGGCCAACGTCCTGACTTTC. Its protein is CASSRPRGPFGSGANVLTF.

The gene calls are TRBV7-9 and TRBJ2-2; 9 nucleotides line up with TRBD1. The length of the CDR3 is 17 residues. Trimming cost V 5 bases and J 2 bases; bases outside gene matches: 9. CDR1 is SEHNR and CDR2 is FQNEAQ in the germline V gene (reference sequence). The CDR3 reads CASSGMGQGGNTGELFF. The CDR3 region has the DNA TGTGCCAGCAGCGGCATGGGACAGGGTGGAAACACCGGGGAGCTGTTTTTT.

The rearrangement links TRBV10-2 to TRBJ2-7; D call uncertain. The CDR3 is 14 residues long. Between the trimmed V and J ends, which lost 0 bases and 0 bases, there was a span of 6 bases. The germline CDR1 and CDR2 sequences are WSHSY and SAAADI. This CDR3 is CASSESINSYEQYF. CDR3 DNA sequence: TGCGCCAGCAGTGAGTCGATTAACTCCTACGAGCAGTACTTC.

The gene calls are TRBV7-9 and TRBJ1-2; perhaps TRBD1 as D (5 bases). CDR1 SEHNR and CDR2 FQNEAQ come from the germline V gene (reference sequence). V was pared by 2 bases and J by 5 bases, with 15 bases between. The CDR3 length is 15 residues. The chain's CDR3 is CASSLFARDVYGYTF. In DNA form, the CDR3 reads TGTGCCAGCAGCTTATTTGCCAGGGACGTATATGGCTACACCTTC.

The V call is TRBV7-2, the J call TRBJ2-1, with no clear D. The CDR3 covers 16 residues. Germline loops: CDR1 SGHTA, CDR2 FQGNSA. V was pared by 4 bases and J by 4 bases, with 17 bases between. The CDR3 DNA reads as TGTGCCAGCAGCTACCACCTCGGGTCCCAATACAATGAGCAGTTCTTC. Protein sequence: CASSYHLGSQYNEQFF.

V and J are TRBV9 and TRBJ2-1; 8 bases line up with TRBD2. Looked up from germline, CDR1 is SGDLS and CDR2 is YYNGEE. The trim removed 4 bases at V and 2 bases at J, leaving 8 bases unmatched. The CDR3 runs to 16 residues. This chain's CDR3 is CASSFQAGVPYNEQFF. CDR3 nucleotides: TGTGCCAGCAGCTTCCAAGCGGGAGTTCCCTACAATGAGCAGTTCTTC.

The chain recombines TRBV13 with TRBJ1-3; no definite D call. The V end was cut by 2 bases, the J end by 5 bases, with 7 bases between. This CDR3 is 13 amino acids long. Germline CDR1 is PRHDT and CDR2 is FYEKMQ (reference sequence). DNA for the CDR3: TGTGCCAGCAGCTTAACTGCCCGAAACACCATATATTTT. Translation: CASSLTARNTIYF.

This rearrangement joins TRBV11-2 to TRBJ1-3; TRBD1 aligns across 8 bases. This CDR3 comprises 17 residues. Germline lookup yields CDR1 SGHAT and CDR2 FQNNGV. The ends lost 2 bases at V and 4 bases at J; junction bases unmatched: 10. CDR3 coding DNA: TGTGCCAGCAGCTTAAACCCGACAGGGGTGTCAGGAAACACCATATATTTT. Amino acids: CASSLNPTGVSGNTIYF.

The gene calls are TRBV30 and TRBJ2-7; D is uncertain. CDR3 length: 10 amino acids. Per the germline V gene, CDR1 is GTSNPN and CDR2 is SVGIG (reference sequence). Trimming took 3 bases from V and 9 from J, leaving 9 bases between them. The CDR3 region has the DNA TGTGCCTGGAGCAAAGGCCGGCAGTACTTC. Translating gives CAWSKGRQYF.

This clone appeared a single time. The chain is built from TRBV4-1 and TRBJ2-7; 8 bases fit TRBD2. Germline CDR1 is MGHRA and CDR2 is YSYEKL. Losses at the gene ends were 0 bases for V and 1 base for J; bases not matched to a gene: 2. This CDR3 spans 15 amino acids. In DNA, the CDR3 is TGCGCCAGCAGCCAAGAGGGACTAGTGTCCTACGAGCAGTACTTC. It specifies CASSQEGLVSYEQYF.

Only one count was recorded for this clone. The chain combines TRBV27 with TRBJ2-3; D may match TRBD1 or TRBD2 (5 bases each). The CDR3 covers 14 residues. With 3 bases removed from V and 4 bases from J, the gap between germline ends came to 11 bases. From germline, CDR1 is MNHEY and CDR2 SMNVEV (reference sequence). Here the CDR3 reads CASSFLGAPDTQYF. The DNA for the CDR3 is TGTGCCAGCAGTTTTCTCGGGGCCCCAGATACGCAGTATTTT.

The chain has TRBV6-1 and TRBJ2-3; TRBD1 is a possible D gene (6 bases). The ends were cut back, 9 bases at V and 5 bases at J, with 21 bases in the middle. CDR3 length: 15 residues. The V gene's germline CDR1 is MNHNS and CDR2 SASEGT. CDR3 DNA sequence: TGTGCCAGTCAAATTAGGCAGGGGTGTTTAGATACGCAGTATTTT. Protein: CASQIRQGCLDTQYF.

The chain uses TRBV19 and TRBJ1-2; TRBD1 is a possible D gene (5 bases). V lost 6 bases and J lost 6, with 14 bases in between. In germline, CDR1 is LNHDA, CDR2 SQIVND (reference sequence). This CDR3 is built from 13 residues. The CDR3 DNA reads TGTGCCAGTAGAGTCGGGACGATCGATGGCTACACCTTC. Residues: CASRVGTIDGYTF.